These 24 T cell receptor beta chains share one sample of origin, sequenced in a study of T cells in women clearing cervical HPV infection. Profiled with immunoSEQ multiplex PCR; TCRdb holds only in-frame clones, not every one. Here the sample table reports more than 15,000 clones. The source material was blood buffy coat. The receptors here all came from a woman between 18 and 70 years old with a cervical HPV16 infection that either progressed to CIN3+ or cleared (not recorded which).

On this clone: With the read ending 3 residues before the CDR3 end, the germline J gene is used to fill in that end. The rearrangement uses TRBV19 and TRBJ2-5; 10 bases line up with TRBD2. The CDR3 has 16 residues. V lost 5 bases, J lost 5 bases, and 11 bases stayed unmatched. Per germline, CDR1 LNHDA and CDR2 SQIVND (reference sequence). This CDR3 is CASSLRTSGGGETQYF. CDR3 bases read: TGTGCCAGTAGTTTACGGACTAGCGGTGGTGGGGAGACC. Based on the CDR3 plus reference TRBV19 and TRBJ2-5, the full variable domain is DGGITQSPKYLFRKEGQNVTLSCEQNLNHDAMYWYRQDPGQGLRLIYYSQIVNDFQKGDIAEGYSVSREKKESFPLTVTSAQKNPTAFYLCASSLRTSGGGETQYFGPGTRLLVL.

Comment on this clone: Sequence at one end of the junction differs from germline and may be a read error. The observed sequence ends 3 residues before the CDR3 terminus, with the missing tail filled in from the germline J gene. V and J are TRBV4-2 and TRBJ2-5; 7 positions agree with TRBD1. The CDR3 contains 13 residues. Germline lookup yields CDR1 LGHNA and CDR2 YNFKEQ. The sequenced CDR3 bases are TGCGCCAGCAGCCGGCAGGGGGAAGAGACC. It encodes CASSRQGEET. The full CDR3 sequence reads CASSRQGEETQYF.

Concerning this clone: The CDR3 extends 3 residues past the end of the read, so its final part is completed from the germline J gene. The chain recombines TRBV5-8 with TRBJ2-5, with TRBD2 as a possible D gene (6 bases). CDR3 length equals 13 residues. CDR1 is SGHTS, CDR2 YDEGEE, per germline. Trimming cost V 4 bases and J 5 bases, with 12 bases left between them. CDR3 bases read: TGTGCCAGCAGCCGGGACTGGCGGGAGACC. It yields the protein CASSRDWRET. The entire CDR3 reads CASSRDWRETQYF.

Concerning this clone itself: The DNA ends 3 residues before the CDR3 does, and the rest of the CDR3 is filled in from the germline J gene. V gene TRBV2 combines with J gene TRBJ2-3; TRBD2 might be the D (5 bases). V was cut by 7 bases and J by 2 bases, with 13 bases left in between. In germline, CDR1 is SNHLY, CDR2 FYNNEI. This CDR3 region has 14 residues. This CDR3 reads CASNRRGDTDTQYF. CDR3 bases read: TGTGCCAGCAATCGTCGGGGTGACACAGATACG.

Points on this clone: The CDR3 extends 3 residues past the end of the read, so its final part is completed from the germline J gene. This sample includes further DNA sequences coding for the same CDR3. The chain combines TRBV9 with TRBJ2-7; weak D call: TRBD2 (5 bases). Germline-derived CDR1 and CDR2 are SGDLS and YYNGEE. V lost 0 bases and J 2 bases, leaving 9 bases between the germline ends. The CDR3 spans 14 residues. This chain's CDR3 is CASSVATGTYEQYF. CDR3 DNA (partial): TGTGCCAGCAGCGTAGCGACGGGGACCTACGAG.

Notes on this clone: With the read ending 3 residues before the CDR3 end, the germline J gene is used to fill in that end. V gene TRBV7-9 combines with J gene TRBJ2-4, with a possible D match to TRBD1 (6 bases). CDR3 length equals 14 residues. From germline, CDR1 is SEHNR and CDR2 FQNEAQ (reference sequence). Partial CDR3 DNA: TGTGCCAGCAGCCGTGGACAGCCATCGAGTGGT. Its protein product is CASSRGQPSSG. The full CDR3 protein is CASSRGQPSSGQYF.

A remark on this clone: The sequence runs out 3 residues before the end of the CDR3; the remainder is reconstructed from the germline J gene. This chain links TRBV7-7 with TRBJ2-2; the match to TRBD1 covers 7 bases. The CDR3 is 13 amino acids. Germline V gene sequence: CDR1 SSHAT, CDR2 FNYEAQ (reference sequence). CDR3 in amino acids: CASADRDTGELFF. CDR3 bases read: TGTGCTAGCGCCGACAGGGACACCGGGGAG.

As regards this clone: The read gets to within 3 residues of the CDR3 end, and the germline J gene fills in the rest. The V and J genes are TRBV7-9 and TRBJ2-2, with 9 bases lining up with TRBD2. This CDR3 is built from 12 residues. The V and J ends lost 11 bases and 7 bases, in that order; junction bases with no gene match: 5. Germline V lookup: CDR1 SEHNR, CDR2 FQNEAQ (reference sequence). The CDR3 sequence: CAAGGPNGELFF. CDR3 DNA, as far as it was read: TGTGCCGCGGGAGGGCCTAACGGGGAG.

As to this clone: The read terminates 3 residues before the CDR3 end, so the remaining end is supplied by the germline J gene. The V and J genes are TRBV6-1 and TRBJ1-3, with D uncertain. CDR3 length: 15 residues. The germline CDR1 and CDR2 sequences are MNHNS and SASEGT. V shed 2 bases and J shed 2 bases, with 10 bases lying between them. CDR3 protein: CASSESRFAGNTIYF. CDR3 DNA, as far as it was read: TGTGCCAGCAGTGAATCTAGGTTCGCTGGAAACACC.

The CDR3 bases that were read are TGTGCCAGCAGCTTAACCCAGGGCACCGCCTACGAG. This sequence encodes CASSLTQGTAYE. The CDR3 in full is CASSLTQGTAYEQYF. The chain uses TRBV7-9 and TRBJ2-7, with a tentative D call TRBD1 (5 bases). With the read ending 3 residues before the CDR3 end, the germline J gene is used to fill in that end. Germline lookup yields CDR1 SEHNR and CDR2 FQNEAQ (reference sequence). The CDR3 totals 15 residues. Deletions cut 2 bases from V and 2 bases from J, with 13 bases between.

Points on this clone: Coverage ceases 3 residues before the CDR3 finishes, and the germline J gene fills in the end. The chain joins TRBV5-1 to TRBJ1-5; D unclear. This CDR3 comprises 14 residues. Trimming removed 0 bases at V and 1 base at J, with 5 bases between. Germline values: CDR1 SGHRS, CDR2 YFSETQ. This CDR3 reads CASSLEPSNQPQHF. The CDR3 bases that were read are TGCGCCAGCAGCTTGGAGCCGAGCAATCAGCCC.

Regarding this clone: Sequencing ends 3 residues short of the CDR3 end; the germline J gene provides the rest. This chain links TRBV4-2 with TRBJ1-1; 7 bases align to TRBD1. CDR3 length: 16 amino acids. V shed 4 bases and J 3 bases; nucleotides not matched to a gene: 11. Looked up from germline, CDR1 is LGHNA and CDR2 is YNFKEQ. The CDR3 DNA, read in part, is TGTGCCAGCAGCCGGTGGAGACAGGGTAGGTACACTGAA. This gives the protein CASSRWRQGRYTE. In full, the CDR3 reads CASSRWRQGRYTEAFF.

Points on this clone: The read terminates 3 residues before the CDR3 end, so the remaining end is supplied by the germline J gene. The chain is built from TRBV7-9 and TRBJ2-5, with 9 bases matching TRBD2. The CDR3 runs 15 residues. Unmatched junction bases numbered 4, after V lost 5 bases and J lost 0 bases. Germline V gene data show CDR1 as SEHNR and CDR2 as FQNEAQ (reference sequence). The chain's CDR3 is CASSPSGAYQETQYF. The sequenced CDR3 bases are TGTGCCAGCAGCCCTAGCGGGGCTTACCAAGAGACC.

A word on this clone: Sequencing ends 3 residues short of the CDR3 end; the germline J gene provides the rest. The rearrangement joins TRBV19 to TRBJ2-1; 8 nucleotides align to TRBD2. After removal of 6 bases from V and 0 bases from J, the junction contained 4 bases not matched to a gene. Germline V gene sequence: CDR1 LNHDA, CDR2 SQIVND (reference sequence). The CDR3 loop spans 15 amino acids. The CDR3 loop is CASSTRGGSYNEQFF. The CDR3 DNA, read in part, is TGTGCCAGTAGCACCCGGGGGGGCTCCTACAATGAG.

With regard to this clone: The read halts 3 residues ahead of the CDR3 end, with the missing end drawn from the germline J gene. V is TRBV5-6 and J is TRBJ2-3; D is undetermined. Germline V CDR1 and CDR2: SGHDT, YYEEEE. This CDR3 has 14 residues. The V end was cut by 2 bases, the J end by 4 bases, with 11 bases between. The DNA read from the CDR3 is TGTGCCAGCAGCTTCCCTTCCCGGGCAGATACG. Translating it yields CASSFPSRADT. The full CDR3 protein is CASSFPSRADTQYF.

Remarks on this clone: The read is 3 residues too short to cover the CDR3 end, so that end is filled in from the germline J gene. The chain couples TRBV7-9 to TRBJ2-7; D unclear. This CDR3 region has 14 residues. V was pared by 5 bases and J by 2 bases, with 13 bases between. Looked up from germline, CDR1 is SEHNR and CDR2 is FQNEAQ (reference sequence). CDR3 residues: CASSRNSDTYEQYF. Incomplete CDR3 DNA: TGTGCCAGCAGCCGCAACAGTGACACCTACGAG.

About this clone: Read sequence stops 3 residues before the CDR3 end, and the germline J gene provides the missing end. The gene calls are TRBV29-1 and TRBJ1-2, with D perhaps matching TRBD1 (5 bases). Per germline, CDR1 SQVTM and CDR2 ANQGSEA. Trimming stripped 7 bases from V and 7 bases from J, with 19 bases between. The CDR3 is 13 residues long. The CDR3 protein is CSGLTDTLRGYTF. Incomplete CDR3 DNA: TGCAGCGGCCTGACAGACACGCTCCGTGGC.

Concerning this clone: The junction and the germline gene differ at one end; a read error may be behind it. The read is 3 residues too short to cover the CDR3 end, so that end is filled in from the germline J gene. The chain recombines TRBV4-2 with TRBJ1-1; D perhaps matches TRBD1 (6 bases). The CDR3 runs to 13 residues. The germline V gene has CDR1 LGHNA and CDR2 YNFKEQ. CDR3 DNA (partial): TGCGCCAGCAAAGGACAGCCGAACACTGAA. Protein sequence: CASKGQPNTE. The whole CDR3 sequence reads CASKGQPNTEAFF.

As to this clone: The read comes to an end 3 residues before the CDR3 does, leaving the germline J gene to fill in the end. The chain recombines TRBV20-1 with TRBJ2-7, with 9 positions matching TRBD1. The J segment lost 3 bases and the V segment lost 6 bases, leaving 9 bases of the junction unmatched. The CDR3 covers 14 residues. Germline V lookup: CDR1 DFQATT, CDR2 SNEGSKA (reference sequence). CDR3 DNA (partial): TGCAGTGCCATAGGGACAGGGCTAGACTACGAG. Its protein is CSAIGTGLDYE. The whole CDR3 protein is CSAIGTGLDYEQYF.

With regard to this clone: Coverage ceases 3 residues before the CDR3 finishes, and the germline J gene fills in the end. The rearrangement links TRBV20-1 to TRBJ2-4; a possible D gene is TRBD2 (5 bases). Germline V gene data show CDR1 as DFQATT and CDR2 as SNEGSKA (reference sequence). With 4 bases removed from V and 0 bases from J, the gap between germline ends came to 10 bases. The CDR3 totals 14 residues. The CDR3 DNA, read in part, is TGCAGTGCTATTGCGGGTATAGCCAAAAACATT. This translates into CSAIAGIAKNI. The complete CDR3 protein is CSAIAGIAKNIQYF.

Of note for this clone: The read gets to within 3 residues of the CDR3 end, and the germline J gene fills in the rest. The chain has TRBV29-1 and TRBJ1-1; perhaps TRBD1 as D (6 bases). Germline CDR1 is SQVTM and CDR2 is ANQGSEA. CDR3 length: 11 amino acids. CDR3 DNA, as far as it was read: TGCAGCGTTCGCACAGGGAACGAA. Translation: CSVRTGNE. The entire CDR3 sequence reads CSVRTGNEAFF.

As concerns this clone: The CDR3 end is not reached by the read, which stops 3 residues before it; the germline J gene fills it in. The chain combines TRBV9 with TRBJ1-2, with a weak D call TRBD1 (6 bases). Germline CDR1 reads SGDLS; CDR2 reads YYNGEE. V was shortened by 3 bases and J by 4 bases, with 10 bases between the two germline ends. This CDR3 has 13 amino acids. The CDR3 bases that were read are TGTGCCAGCAGCGGAACAGGGATCTATGGC. This codes for CASSGTGIYG. The entire CDR3 reads CASSGTGIYGYTF.

To note about this clone: The read halts 3 residues ahead of the CDR3 end, with the missing end drawn from the germline J gene. The chain combines TRBV7-9 with TRBJ2-5; 9 nucleotides line up with TRBD2. V shed 1 base and J 5 bases; nucleotides not matched to a gene: 5. The germline CDR1 and CDR2 sequences are SEHNR and FQNEAQ (reference sequence). This CDR3 spans 15 amino acids. Here the CDR3 reads CASSLEGTSWETQYF. CDR3 DNA, as far as it was read: TGTGCCAGCAGCTTAGAAGGGACTAGCTGGGAGACC. The whole variable domain, filled in from reference TRBV7-9 and TRBJ2-5, reads DTGVSQNPRHKITKRGQNVTFRCDPISEHNRLYWYRQTLGQGPEFLTYFQNEAQLEKSRLLSDRFSAERPKGSFSTLEIQRTEQGDSAMYLCASSLEGTSWETQYFGPGTRLLVL.

Comments on this clone: The read gets to within 3 residues of the CDR3 end, and the germline J gene fills in the rest. The J gene is TRBJ1-2, the V gene TRBV30, with D perhaps TRBD1 (6 bases). This CDR3 is built from 15 residues. CDR1 GTSNPN and CDR2 SVGIG come from the germline V gene (reference sequence). The sequenced CDR3 bases are TGTGCCTGGAGTGTACTAGGACAGCTCACAGATACC. Protein sequence: CAWSVLGQLTDT. The CDR3 in full is CAWSVLGQLTDTYTF.